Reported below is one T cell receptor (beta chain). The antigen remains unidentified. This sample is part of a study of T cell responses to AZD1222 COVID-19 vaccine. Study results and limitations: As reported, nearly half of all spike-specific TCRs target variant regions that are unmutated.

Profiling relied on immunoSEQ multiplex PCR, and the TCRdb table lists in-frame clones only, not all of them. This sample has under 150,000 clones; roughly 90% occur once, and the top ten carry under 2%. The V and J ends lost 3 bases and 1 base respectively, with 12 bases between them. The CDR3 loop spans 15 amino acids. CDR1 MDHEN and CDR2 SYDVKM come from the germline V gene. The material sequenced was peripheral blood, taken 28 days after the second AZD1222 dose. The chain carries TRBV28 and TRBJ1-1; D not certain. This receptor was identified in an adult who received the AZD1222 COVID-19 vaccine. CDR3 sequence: CASSFFARWNTEAFF. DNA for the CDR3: TGTGCCAGCAGTTTTTTTGCCAGGTGGAACACTGAAGCTTTCTTT. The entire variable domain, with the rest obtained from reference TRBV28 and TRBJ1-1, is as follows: DVKVTQSSRYLVKRTGEKVFLECVQDMDHENMFWYRQDPGLGLRLIYFSYDVKMKEKGDIPEGYSVSREKKERFSLILESASTNQTSMYLCASSFFARWNTEAFFGQGTRLTVV.